One and the same sample provided the 23 T cell receptor beta chains below, sequenced in a study of identical twins. Using its own MiXCR run on the 5' RACE reads, TCRdb lists one record per CDR3 protein. This table has 400,000 to 550,000 distinct CDR3 sequences, approximately 15% appearing once. The same sample was also used in a study of yellow fever vaccine responses in identical twins.

Sequencing used CD4+ T cells sorted from blood. These receptors came from a woman in her late teens or twenties in good health.

This clonotype was seen only a few times. This chain connects TRBV3-1 to TRBJ1-1; no definite D call. The V end lost 0 bases, the J end lost 3 bases, and 5 bases lay between the germline ends. This CDR3 has 13 residues. Germline values: CDR1 LGHDT, CDR2 YNNKEL (reference sequence). The CDR3 sequence is CASSQEWDTEAFF. Here the CDR3 DNA reads TGTGCCAGCAGCCAAGAATGGGACACTGAAGCTTTCTTT.

This clonotype turned up a few times. The gene calls are TRBV5-1 and TRBJ2-1, with 13 bases identical to TRBD2. Trimming cost V 7 bases and J 7 bases; bases outside gene matches: 11. This CDR3 region has 16 residues. Germline CDR1 and CDR2: SGHRS and YFSETQ. CDR3 nucleotide sequence: TGCGCCAGCCAAAGAAGGACTAGCGGGAGTTGGAATGAGCAGTTCTTC. The encoded protein is CASQRRTSGSWNEQFF. Together with reference TRBV5-1 and TRBJ2-1, the CDR3 gives the full variable domain: KAGVTQTPRYLIKTRGQQVTLSCSPISGHRSVSWYQQTPGQGLQFLFEYFSETQRNKGNFPGRFSGRQFSNSRSEMNVSTLELGDSALYLCASQRRTSGSWNEQFFGPGTRLTVL.

The chain is built from TRBV6-1 and TRBJ2-5; a possible D gene is TRBD2 (5 bases). V gave up 5 bases and J gave up 1 base, with 17 bases separating them. The CDR3 totals 16 residues. CDR1 and CDR2 (germline): MNHNS, SASEGT. CDR3 residues: CASSPDLAGSQETQYF. CDR3 nucleotides: TGTGCCAGCAGTCCTGACCTTGCTGGGAGCCAAGAGACCCAGTACTTC.

The chain recombines TRBV5-1 with TRBJ2-5; 12 positions agree with TRBD2. This CDR3 spans 18 amino acids. CDR1 and CDR2 (germline): SGHRS, YFSETQ. The J segment lost 2 bases and the V segment lost 4 bases, leaving 12 bases of the junction unmatched. As DNA, the CDR3 is TGCGCCAGCAGCCTCGGACTAGCGGGGCACACAAATCAAGAGACCCAGTACTTC. Translated, it gives CASSLGLAGHTNQETQYF.

The chain recombines TRBV28 with TRBJ1-2, with TRBD1 matching 8 bases. The CDR3 is 15 amino acids. J was trimmed by 2 bases and V by 6 bases; bases with no gene match: 8. The germline V gene encodes CDR1 MDHEN and CDR2 SYDVKM. CDR3 sequence (DNA): TGTGCCAGCAGGCAGACAGGGGTCAGGAACTATGGCTACACCTTC. Its protein product is CASRQTGVRNYGYTF.

This clonotype was seen a handful of times. J is TRBJ2-7 and V is TRBV20-1, with 8 bases matching TRBD1. This CDR3 has 15 residues. CDR1 DFQATT and CDR2 SNEGSKA come from the germline V gene (reference sequence). J gave up 9 bases and V 8 bases, and 21 bases lay outside the gene matches. CDR3 protein: CSPLAGQGGIRRQYF. The CDR3 bases are TGCAGTCCTCTAGCCGGACAGGGAGGTATAAGGAGGCAGTACTTC.

This clonotype was observed a few times. CDR3 in DNA: TGCAGTGCTAGAGATTCGCGGGGGGGCTTCATCGAAAACTACGAGCAGTACTTC. It yields the protein CSARDSRGGFIENYEQYF. The chain uses TRBV20-1 and TRBJ2-7; 9 nucleotides agree with TRBD2. CDR1 is DFQATT and CDR2 is SNEGSKA in the germline V gene (reference sequence). The trim removed 0 bases at V and 3 bases at J, leaving 15 bases unmatched. The CDR3 is 18 amino acids.

The J gene is TRBJ2-7, the V gene TRBV5-1, with D possibly TRBD1 on 6 matching bases. Germline values: CDR1 SGHRS, CDR2 YFSETQ. Deletions cut 1 base from V and 0 bases from J, with 14 bases between. The CDR3 totals 16 residues. CDR3 sequence (DNA): TGCGCCAGCAGCTTGTCATGGACAGAGCCCTCCTACGAGCAGTACTTC. This encodes CASSLSWTEPSYEQYF. The variable domain in full, with the rest retrieved from reference TRBV5-1 and TRBJ2-7, is KAGVTQTPRYLIKTRGQQVTLSCSPISGHRSVSWYQQTPGQGLQFLFEYFSETQRNKGNFPGRFSGRQFSNSRSEMNVSTLELGDSALYLCASSLSWTEPSYEQYFGPGTRLTVT.

This clonotype was counted only a few times. The chain recombines TRBV27 with TRBJ2-7; D gene unclear. This CDR3 region has 15 residues. Trimming removed 4 bases at V and 0 bases at J, with 13 bases between. Germline CDR1 reads MNHEY; CDR2 reads SMNVEV (reference sequence). The CDR3 DNA is TGTGCCAGCAGTTCCCTAGATAGGAGCTCCTACGAGCAGTACTTC. Protein product: CASSSLDRSSYEQYF.

This clonotype showed up just a few times. V usage is TRBV5-5 and J usage is TRBJ2-3; 10 nucleotides agree with TRBD2. The V segment lost 1 base and the J segment 4 bases; nucleotides outside the gene matches: 6. Germline CDR1 SGHKS, CDR2 YYEKEE (reference sequence). This CDR3 contains 16 residues. The CDR3 sequence is CASSLIPAGGADTQYF. The DNA for the CDR3 is TGTGCCAGCAGCTTGATTCCAGCGGGAGGGGCAGATACGCAGTATTTT.

This clonotype has only a few counts. The chain links TRBV6-5 to TRBJ2-2; D is perhaps TRBD2 (6 bases). In germline, CDR1 is MNHEY, CDR2 SVGAGI. The CDR3 runs 16 residues. Trimming pared 1 base from V and 3 bases from J, leaving 12 bases between. CDR3 region: CASSYLALADTGELFF. In nucleotides, the CDR3 is TGTGCCAGCAGTTACTTGGCACTAGCAGACACCGGGGAGCTGTTTTTT.

The DNA for the CDR3 is TGTGCTAGTGGTTTACTGACAGGGATGAACACTGAAGCTTTCTTT. The encoded protein is CASGLLTGMNTEAFF. The rearrangement links TRBV12-5 to TRBJ1-1, with TRBD1 matching 7 bases. J gave up 0 bases and V 3 bases, and 4 bases lay outside the gene matches. The V gene's germline CDR1 is LGHNT and CDR2 FRNRAP. This CDR3 has 15 residues.

This clonotype was counted between two and nine times. The chain joins TRBV6-1 to TRBJ2-7; 7 positions agree with TRBD2. The J segment lost 2 bases and the V segment lost 5 bases, leaving 12 bases of the junction unmatched. Germline-derived CDR1 and CDR2 are MNHNS and SASEGT. CDR3 size: 16 residues. CDR3 DNA sequence: TGTGCCAGCAGTCAAGGATCCGGGGGGTCACCCTACGAGCAGTACTTC. Translating it yields CASSQGSGGSPYEQYF.

Only a few counts were recorded for this clonotype. The genes are TRBV18 and TRBJ2-1, with D possibly being TRBD1 (8 bases). There are 21 residues in the CDR3. Trimming shortened V by 7 bases and J by 5 bases, and 36 bases separated the two germline ends. Germline CDR1 and CDR2: KGHSH and LQKENI. DNA of the CDR3: TGTGCCAGCTACCTTGACAGGGGATCACGCCCGGGGGGACAACTGAACAATGAGCAGTTCTTC. Translation: CASYLDRGSRPGGQLNNEQFF.

This sequence joins TRBV2 and TRBJ2-4; D might be TRBD1 (7 bases). V lost 7 bases and J lost 4, with 14 bases in between. Germline-derived CDR1 and CDR2 are SNHLY and FYNNEI. The CDR3 has 14 residues. The CDR3 nucleotides read TGTGCCAGCACCGAGGGGGGACAGAAAAACATTCAGTACTTC. Translation gives CASTEGGQKNIQYF.

This clonotype was recorded many times. The chain carries TRBV29-1 and TRBJ1-1; D ambiguous. V was cut by 4 bases and J by 6 bases, with 21 bases left in between. The germline V gene has CDR1 SQVTM and CDR2 ANQGSEA. The CDR3 contains 15 residues. In DNA, the CDR3 is TGCAGCGTTGCGCCTGCGGCAGCCCGAGGAGCTGAAGCTTTCTTT. It specifies CSVAPAAARGAEAFF.

CDR3 protein: CATSKGGSNTGELFF. The CDR3 coding sequence is TGTGCCACCAGCAAAGGCGGGTCGAACACCGGGGAGCTGTTTTTT. V gene TRBV15 combines with J gene TRBJ2-2; D is perhaps TRBD2 (5 bases). The germline V gene encodes CDR1 LNHNV and CDR2 YYDKDF (reference sequence). Trimming shortened V by 4 bases and J by 0 bases, and 9 bases separated the two germline ends. The CDR3 is 15 amino acids.

This clonotype was found many times. V usage is TRBV7-2 and J usage is TRBJ2-3, with TRBD2 matching over 7 bases. Germline loops: CDR1 SGHTA, CDR2 FQGNSA. With 4 bases clipped from V and 5 bases from J, the junction kept 9 bases outside the gene matches. This CDR3 comprises 15 residues. CDR3 protein: CASSSRLALGDTQYF. In nucleotides, the CDR3 is TGTGCCAGCAGCTCGCGACTAGCCCTCGGAGATACGCAGTATTTT.

This clonotype came up a few times. The chain joins TRBV7-2 to TRBJ2-1, with a possible D match to TRBD2 (5 bases). This CDR3 is 17 amino acids long. Between the trimmed V and J ends, which lost 3 bases and 0 bases, there was a span of 15 bases. Germline-derived CDR1 and CDR2 are SGHTA and FQGNSA. CDR3 nucleotide sequence: TGTGCCAGCAGCTTGTACGGAGGCGGGCTCTCCTACAATGAGCAGTTCTTC. Protein sequence: CASSLYGGGLSYNEQFF.

V is TRBV30 and J is TRBJ2-3, with TRBD1 matching over 7 bases. The germline gives CDR1 GTSNPN, CDR2 SVGIG (reference sequence). V lost 3 bases, J lost 2 bases, and 5 bases stayed unmatched. The CDR3 consists of 14 residues. The CDR3 is CAWSSGQYTDTQYF. In DNA form, the CDR3 reads TGTGCCTGGAGCTCGGGACAGTACACAGATACGCAGTATTTT. The full variable domain, with the rest looked up from reference TRBV30 and TRBJ2-3, is SQTIHQWPATLVQPVGSPLSLECTVEGTSNPNLYWYRQAAGRGLQLLFYSVGIGQISSEVPQNLSASRPQDRQFILSSKKLLLSDSGFYLCAWSSGQYTDTQYFGPGTRLTVL.

This clonotype has just a few counts. The V and J genes are TRBV6-4 and TRBJ2-4, with D possibly matching TRBD1 (5 bases). V shed 2 bases and J shed 6 bases, with 5 bases lying between them. The CDR3 consists of 12 residues. Per the germline V gene, CDR1 is MRHNA and CDR2 is SNTAGT. The CDR3 sequence: CASSDQGNIQYF. The CDR3 coding sequence is TGTGCCAGCAGTGACCAGGGAAACATTCAGTACTTC.

The table lists this clonotype with a few counts. The CDR3 bases are TGTGCCAGCAGCTTAGAACAGGGCTCACTGTTTTTT. Translating it yields CASSLEQGSLFF. The rearrangement joins TRBV7-9 to TRBJ1-4; D may be TRBD1 (6 bases). This CDR3 comprises 12 residues. CDR1 is SEHNR, CDR2 FQNEAQ, per germline (reference sequence). V gave up 1 base and J gave up 13 bases, with 10 bases separating them.

CDR3 amino acids: CASSPDRAVITNIQYF. Here the CDR3 DNA reads TGTGCCAGCAGTCCGGACAGGGCCGTTATTACAAACATTCAGTACTTC. The chain uses TRBV6-1 and TRBJ2-4; 8 positions agree with TRBD1. The V gene's germline CDR1 is MNHNS and CDR2 SASEGT. The J segment lost 6 bases and the V segment lost 5 bases, leaving 12 bases of the junction unmatched. This CDR3 region has 16 residues.